What follows are 30 T cell receptor beta chains derived from one specimen sequenced in a study of blood T cell repertoires in COVID-19. Some clones are missing from TCRdb's copy, which holds only in-frame ones; the method was immunoSEQ multiplex PCR. The repertoire consists of approximately 250,000 clones, with around 84% occurring once and the leading ten covering around 5%. Material for sequencing was peripheral blood. These TCRs come from a woman aged 60 to 75 with COVID-19, enrolled during active disease.

This chain links TRBV28 with TRBJ2-5; 8 bases line up with TRBD1. This CDR3 is built from 15 residues. Germline V gives CDR1 MDHEN, CDR2 SYDVKM. After removal of 5 bases from V and 1 base from J, the junction contained 6 bases not matched to a gene. The CDR3 region is CASSHPQGAQETQYF. In DNA form, the CDR3 reads TGTGCCAGCAGTCACCCCCAGGGGGCCCAAGAGACCCAGTACTTC.

The rearrangement joins TRBV7-8 to TRBJ1-1, with 8 nucleotides matching TRBD1. CDR1 and CDR2 from the germline V gene are SGHVS and FQNEAQ. V trimming: 5 bases; J trimming: 0 bases; junction bases outside the gene matches: 8. This CDR3 has 16 amino acids. CDR3 region: CASSQETGAMNTEAFF. Here the CDR3 DNA reads TGTGCCAGCAGCCAAGAGACAGGGGCAATGAACACTGAAGCTTTCTTT.

This sequence joins TRBV24-1 and TRBJ1-2, with D perhaps TRBD1 (6 bases). This CDR3 spans 16 amino acids. Germline V gives CDR1 KGHDR, CDR2 SFDVKD. The ends were cut back, 3 bases at V and 4 bases at J, with 17 bases in the middle. The CDR3 here is CATSDLSDSGLYGYTF. The CDR3 region has the DNA TGTGCCACCAGTGATCTATCGGACAGTGGACTCTATGGCTACACCTTC.

V is TRBV29-1 and J is TRBJ2-7; no firm D call. Germline V gene data show CDR1 as SQVTM and CDR2 as ANQGSEA. The length of the CDR3 is 12 residues. Trimming left V 4 bases short and J 1 base short, with 8 bases between. CDR3 in amino acids: CSVVPHSYEQYF. CDR3 nucleotides: TGCAGCGTTGTTCCCCATTCCTACGAGCAGTACTTC.

The rearrangement links TRBV2 to TRBJ1-3; D is possibly TRBD1 (5 bases). The CDR3 loop spans 14 amino acids. The ends were cut back, 5 bases at V and 3 bases at J, with 11 bases in the middle. The germline gives CDR1 SNHLY, CDR2 FYNNEI. CDR3 sequence reads: CASSRTGFGNTIYF. Here the CDR3 DNA reads TGTGCCAGCAGTCGAACAGGATTTGGAAACACCATATATTTT. Full variable domain (outside the CDR3, taken from reference TRBV2 and TRBJ1-3): EPEVTQTPSHQVTQMGQEVILRCVPISNHLYFYWYRQILGQKVEFLVSFYNNEISEKSEIFDDQFSVERPDGSNFTLKIRSTKLEDSAMYFCASSRTGFGNTIYFGEGSWLTVV.

This chain links TRBV7-8 with TRBJ1-4; the D gene is possibly TRBD1 (6 bases). The V and J ends lost 3 bases and 6 bases respectively, with 14 bases between them. The CDR3 has 15 residues. Germline V gene sequence: CDR1 SGHVS, CDR2 FQNEAQ. The CDR3 nucleotides read TGTGCCAGCAGCTTGAGGGGGGGCGCGGATGAAAAACTGTTTTTT. This translates into CASSLRGGADEKLFF.

This clone occurred a few times. This chain links TRBV7-3 with TRBJ2-1; the D is unclear. The V end was cut by 1 base, the J end by 2 bases, with 6 bases between. The CDR3 loop spans 14 amino acids. Germline CDR1 SGHTA, CDR2 FQGTGA. The CDR3 nucleotides are TGTGCCAGCAGCTTAAGTGGGCCCTACAATGAGCAGTTCTTC. Residues: CASSLSGPYNEQFF.

This clone was observed once. The chain links TRBV3-1 (or the pseudogene TRBV3-2) to TRBJ2-2; tentatively, D is TRBD2 (6 bases). CDR1 and CDR2 from the germline V gene are LGHDT and YNNKEL (reference sequence). The CDR3 contains 15 residues. V was pared by 0 bases and J by 7 bases, with 12 bases between. This CDR3 reads CASSQDPLAIGELFF. In DNA form, the CDR3 reads TGTGCCAGCAGCCAAGATCCACTAGCTATCGGGGAGCTGTTTTTT.

The chain links TRBV6-5 to TRBJ1-5, with 9 bases that match TRBD1. CDR3 length: 15 amino acids. Germline lookup yields CDR1 MNHEY and CDR2 SVGAGI. The trim removed 6 bases at V and 1 base at J, leaving 4 bases unmatched. Here the CDR3 reads CASRLQGASNQPQHF. CDR3 DNA sequence: TGTGCCAGCAGGCTACAGGGGGCGAGCAATCAGCCCCAGCATTTT.

The CDR3 region has the DNA TGTGCCAGCCAGAATCGAGGGACAGCGAACACCGGGGAGCTGTTTTTT. It yields the protein CASQNRGTANTGELFF. The chain carries TRBV27 and TRBJ2-2; TRBD1 matches at 7 bases. The J segment lost 0 bases and the V segment lost 8 bases, leaving 9 bases of the junction unmatched. This CDR3 is built from 16 residues. In germline, CDR1 is MNHEY, CDR2 SMNVEV (reference sequence).

The rearrangement links TRBV6-5 to TRBJ2-7; 8 bases fit TRBD2. V lost 6 bases, J lost 7 bases, and 11 bases stayed unmatched. Germline V CDR1 and CDR2: MNHEY, SVGAGI. The CDR3 has 14 residues. The CDR3 reads CASRISAGVGEQYF. CDR3 nucleotides: TGTGCCAGCAGGATCTCAGCGGGAGTAGGGGAGCAGTACTTC.

The gene calls are TRBV7-9 and TRBJ2-7; 8 bases map to TRBD1. J gave up 2 bases and V 5 bases, and 8 bases lay outside the gene matches. This CDR3 is built from 15 residues. Per the germline V gene, CDR1 is SEHNR and CDR2 is FQNEAQ (reference sequence). The CDR3 loop reads CASSPPGQAPYEQYF. The CDR3 DNA reads TGTGCCAGCAGCCCGCCGGGACAGGCGCCCTACGAGCAGTACTTC. Full variable domain (missing parts from reference TRBV7-9 and TRBJ2-7): DTGVSQNPRHKITKRGQNVTFRCDPISEHNRLYWYRQTLGQGPEFLTYFQNEAQLEKSRLLSDRFSAERPKGSFSTLEIQRTEQGDSAMYLCASSPPGQAPYEQYFGPGTRLTVT.

The V call is TRBV5-4, the J call TRBJ2-2; TRBD2 is a possible D gene (5 bases). The CDR3 sequence is 14 residues long. Trimming pared 5 bases from V and 6 bases from J, leaving 14 bases between. Germline V lookup: CDR1 SGHNT, CDR2 YYREEE (reference sequence). The CDR3 DNA sequence: TGTGCCAGCAGAGACGTCGGGATACCCGGGGAGCTGTTTTTT. This sequence encodes CASRDVGIPGELFF.

The V gene is TRBV5-1, the J gene TRBJ2-1; 11 positions agree with TRBD2. CDR1 and CDR2 (germline): SGHRS, YFSETQ. V trimming: 1 base; J trimming: 8 bases; junction bases outside the gene matches: 2. The CDR3 loop spans 14 amino acids. The CDR3 spells CASSLTSGSHEQFF. The CDR3 DNA sequence: TGCGCCAGCAGCTTGACTAGCGGGAGCCATGAGCAGTTCTTC.

The genes are TRBV19 and TRBJ1-1; D unresolved. Trimming shortened V by 4 bases and J by 14 bases, and 20 bases separated the two germline ends. CDR1 is LNHDA, CDR2 SQIVND, per germline (reference sequence). This CDR3 contains 13 residues. The CDR3 nucleotides read TGTGCCAGTAGTACAGACGGCGGCGGTGGATGCTTCTTT. This translates into CASSTDGGGGCFF.

V gene TRBV28 combines with J gene TRBJ2-7; D is possibly TRBD1 (6 bases). V lost 4 bases and J lost 3, with 13 bases in between. The CDR3 is 14 amino acids. The germline gives CDR1 MDHEN, CDR2 SYDVKM. The CDR3: CASSSLDRDYEQYF. The CDR3 DNA reads as TGTGCCAGCAGTTCCTTGGACAGAGACTACGAGCAGTACTTC.

V usage is TRBV6-2 or TRBV6-3 and J usage is TRBJ1-6; D remains unclear. In germline, CDR1 is MNHEY, CDR2 SVGEGT. V was clipped by 2 bases and J by 0 bases, with 17 bases between them. CDR3 length: 19 residues. CDR3 sequence reads: CASSYDGQSAYSYNSPLHF. CDR3 DNA: TGTGCCAGCAGTTACGACGGCCAGAGCGCTTACTCCTATAATTCACCCCTCCACTTT.

This chain uses TRBV6-5 with TRBJ1-2; D not resolved. The V gene's germline CDR1 is MNHEY and CDR2 SVGAGI. The CDR3 runs to 13 residues. V lost 7 bases and J 2 bases, leaving 11 bases between the germline ends. CDR3 sequence reads: CASITSGNYGYTF. As DNA, the CDR3 is TGTGCCAGCATTACCTCGGGGAACTATGGCTACACCTTC.

This clone was picked up one time. The chain combines TRBV7-3 with TRBJ2-5, with 7 bases identical to TRBD2. With V trimmed by 2 bases and J by 4 bases, 7 bases remained unmatched. The CDR3 length is 15 residues. CDR1 is SGHTA, CDR2 FQGTGA, per germline. CDR3 bases: TGTGCCAGCAGCTTACGCGGGAGCGGAGGAGAGACCCAGTACTTC. Translating it yields CASSLRGSGGETQYF.

This clone was counted once. The chain joins TRBV5-1 to TRBJ2-3, with D possibly matching TRBD2 (6 bases). CDR1 SGHRS and CDR2 YFSETQ come from the germline V gene. V was trimmed by 5 bases and J by 3 bases, leaving 16 bases between them. The CDR3 consists of 15 residues. Here the CDR3 reads CASRLGSGGTDTQYF. CDR3 nucleotide sequence: TGCGCCAGCAGACTCGGGAGTGGAGGAACAGATACGCAGTATTTT.

This clone appeared a few times. Different DNA sequences within this sample yield the same CDR3. This rearrangement joins TRBV29-1 to TRBJ1-1; D gene ambiguous. The V end lost 4 bases, the J end lost 1 base, and 4 bases lay between the germline ends. This CDR3 is 11 amino acids long. The germline V gene has CDR1 SQVTM and CDR2 ANQGSEA. DNA of the CDR3: TGCAGCGTTGTCCGGAACACTGAAGCTTTCTTT. The encoded protein is CSVVRNTEAFF.

The genes are TRBV19 and TRBJ2-1; a possible D gene is TRBD2 (5 bases). The CDR3 extends over 15 amino acids. Germline V gene data show CDR1 as LNHDA and CDR2 as SQIVND (reference sequence). V was shortened by 4 bases and J by 1 base, with 11 bases between the two germline ends. As DNA, the CDR3 is TGTGCCAGTAGTACCACTAGTTTGTCCTACAATGAGCAGTTCTTC. It yields the protein CASSTTSLSYNEQFF.

The chain employs TRBV7-8 and TRBJ1-5, with D maybe TRBD1 (6 bases). The CDR3 consists of 16 residues. CDR1 and CDR2 from the germline V gene are SGHVS and FQNEAQ. The V gene lost 1 base and the J gene lost 0 bases, with 10 bases spanning the gap. CDR3 loop: CASSLGETGSNQPQHF. In nucleotides, the CDR3 is TGTGCCAGCAGCTTAGGGGAGACAGGTAGCAATCAGCCCCAGCATTTT.

The J gene is TRBJ2-1, the V gene TRBV5-1, with 7 bases that match TRBD2. Germline V lookup: CDR1 SGHRS, CDR2 YFSETQ. J gave up 1 base and V 1 base, and 2 bases lay outside the gene matches. The CDR3 runs 15 residues. In DNA form, the CDR3 reads TGCGCCAGCAGCTTGAGCGGGACTTCCTACAATGAGCAGTTCTTC. This gives the protein CASSLSGTSYNEQFF.

The rearrangement links TRBV24-1 to TRBJ2-2; TRBD2 matches 8 bases. Losses at the gene ends were 4 bases for V and 6 bases for J; bases not matched to a gene: 6. The V gene's germline CDR1 is KGHDR and CDR2 SFDVKD. This CDR3 region has 15 residues. CDR3 sequence: CATSDLTSVPGELFF. The CDR3 coding sequence is TGTGCCACCAGTGACCTGACTAGCGTCCCCGGGGAGCTGTTTTTT.

The chain combines TRBV4-1 with TRBJ2-7, with 7 positions matching TRBD2. The CDR3 consists of 14 residues. The trim removed 1 base at V and 3 bases at J, leaving 3 bases unmatched. Germline CDR1 is MGHRA and CDR2 is YSYEKL. The CDR3 DNA follows: TGCGCCAGCAGCCAAGGACTAGCCAGCTACGAGCAGTACTTC. It is translated as CASSQGLASYEQYF.

The rearrangement uses TRBV3-1 (or the pseudogene TRBV3-2) and TRBJ1-5; weak D call: TRBD1 (6 bases). The CDR3 contains 15 residues. V gave up 1 base and J gave up 0 bases, with 7 bases separating them. Per germline, CDR1 LGHDT and CDR2 YNNKEL (reference sequence). This chain's CDR3 is CASSQGTDSNQPQHF. The CDR3 DNA follows: TGTGCCAGCAGCCAAGGGACAGATAGCAATCAGCCCCAGCATTTT.

The chain couples TRBV5-1 to TRBJ2-1; 8 bases line up with TRBD2. This CDR3 spans 16 amino acids. J gave up 1 base and V 1 base, and 4 bases lay outside the gene matches. Germline V CDR1 and CDR2: SGHRS, YFSETQ. The CDR3 bases are TGCGCCAGCAGCTTGTTAGGGACTAGTTCCTACAATGAGCAGTTCTTC. Protein sequence: CASSLLGTSSYNEQFF.

This clone showed up just once. The chain carries TRBV30 and TRBJ2-1; TRBD2 aligns across 7 bases. CDR3 length: 15 amino acids. Germline loops: CDR1 GTSNPN, CDR2 SVGIG (reference sequence). With V trimmed by 4 bases and J by 1 base, 7 bases remained unmatched. The DNA for the CDR3 is TGTGCCTGGAAGACGGGCGGGAGTTCCTACAATGAGCAGTTCTTC. Encoded protein: CAWKTGGSSYNEQFF.

The chain carries TRBV25-1 and TRBJ1-6, with D unresolved. Per the germline V gene, CDR1 is MGHDK and CDR2 is SYGVNS. The CDR3 has 14 amino acids. V shed 0 bases and J shed 7 bases, with 7 bases lying between them. The CDR3 reads CASSEYGRNSPLHF. The CDR3 DNA reads TGTGCCAGCAGTGAATATGGTCGGAATTCACCCCTCCACTTT.